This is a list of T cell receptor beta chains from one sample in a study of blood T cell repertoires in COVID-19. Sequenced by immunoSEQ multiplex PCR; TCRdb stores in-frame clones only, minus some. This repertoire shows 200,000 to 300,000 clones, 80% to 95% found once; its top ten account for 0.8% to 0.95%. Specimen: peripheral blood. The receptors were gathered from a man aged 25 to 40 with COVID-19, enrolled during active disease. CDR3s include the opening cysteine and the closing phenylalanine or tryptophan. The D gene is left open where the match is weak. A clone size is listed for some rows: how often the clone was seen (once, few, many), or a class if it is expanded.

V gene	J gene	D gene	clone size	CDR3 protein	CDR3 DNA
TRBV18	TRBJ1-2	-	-	CASSPPEGAFYGYTF	TGTGCCAGCTCACCACCGGAAGGGGCCTTCTATGGCTACACCTTC
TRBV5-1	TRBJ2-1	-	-	CASSKDRVGRDEQFF	TGCGCCAGCAGCAAGGACAGGGTGGGGAGGGATGAGCAGTTCTTC
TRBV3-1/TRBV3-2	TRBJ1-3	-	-	CASSHDYTGIGNTIYF	TGTGCCAGCAGCCACGACTATACAGGGATTGGAAACACCATATATTTT
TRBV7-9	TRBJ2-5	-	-	CASSLPLTVQETQYF	TGTGCCAGCAGCTTGCCCCTGACTGTGCAAGAGACCCAGTACTTC
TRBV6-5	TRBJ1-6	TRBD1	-	CASSSQGGFASPLHF	TGTGCCAGCAGTTCGCAAGGGGGCTTCGCTTCACCCCTCCACTTT
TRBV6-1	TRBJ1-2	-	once	CASSELSTNQIYYGYTF	TGTGCCAGCAGTGAACTCTCCACCAACCAGATATACTATGGCTACACCTTC
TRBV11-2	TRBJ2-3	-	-	CASSNPPQTDTQYF	TGTGCCAGCAGCAATCCCCCCCAAACAGATACGCAGTATTTT
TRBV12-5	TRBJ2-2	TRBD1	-	CASGQTGGVGELFF	TGTGCTAGTGGTCAGACAGGGGGCGTCGGGGAGCTGTTTTTT
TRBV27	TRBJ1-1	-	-	CASSMRAGNTEAFF	TGTGCCAGCAGTATGCGGGCCGGAAACACTGAAGCTTTCTTT
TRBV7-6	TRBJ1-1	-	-	CASSLARGESLNTEAFF	TGTGCCAGCAGCTTAGCGCGGGGTGAGTCCCTTAACACTGAAGCTTTCTTT
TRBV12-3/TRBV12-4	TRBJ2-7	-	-	CASSSTRYEQYF	TGTGCCAGCAGTTCGACTCGTTACGAGCAGTACTTC
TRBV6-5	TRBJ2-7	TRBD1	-	CASIQEGASYEQYF	TGTGCCAGCATCCAAGAGGGGGCCTCCTACGAGCAGTACTTC
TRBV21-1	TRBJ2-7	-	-	CASSTARDSDYYEQYF	TGTGCCAGCAGCACCGCCCGGGACAGTGACTACTACGAGCAGTACTTC
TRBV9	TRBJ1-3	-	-	CASSADLDLSGNTIYF	TGTGCCAGCAGCGCCGACCTAGACCTCTCTGGAAACACCATATATTTT
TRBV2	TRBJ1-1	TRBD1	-	CAARGTDLNTEAFF	TGTGCCGCCCGGGGGACAGACTTGAACACTGAAGCTTTCTTT
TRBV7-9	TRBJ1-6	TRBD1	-	CASSTGQGDGSPLHF	TGTGCCAGCAGTACAGGACAGGGGGATGGTTCACCCCTCCACTTT
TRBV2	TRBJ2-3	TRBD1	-	CASEDRLYTDTQYF	TGTGCCAGCGAGGACAGGCTTTACACAGATACGCAGTATTTT
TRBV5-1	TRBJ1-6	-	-	CASSSGQSGSPLHF	TGCGCCAGCAGCTCCGGACAGAGTGGTTCACCCCTCCACTTT
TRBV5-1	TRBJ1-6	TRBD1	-	CASSPGPDRYNSPLHF	TGCGCCAGCAGCCCGGGCCCGGACAGGTATAATTCACCCCTCCACTTT
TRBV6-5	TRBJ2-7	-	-	CASSPPTYEQYF	TGTGCCAGCAGTCCACCTACTTACGAGCAGTACTTC
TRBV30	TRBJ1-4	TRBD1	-	CAWGPGGTNEKLFF	TGTGCCTGGGGACCAGGGGGTACTAATGAAAAACTGTTTTTT
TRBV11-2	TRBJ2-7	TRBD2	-	CASSFGGLAGSYEQYF	TGTGCCAGCAGCTTCGGGGGACTAGCGGGATCCTACGAGCAGTACTTC
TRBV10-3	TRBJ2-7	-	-	CAISDGGGNYEQYF	TGTGCCATCAGTGACGGTGGAGGTAACTACGAGCAGTACTTC
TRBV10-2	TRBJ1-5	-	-	CASSATAGQLNQPQHF	TGCGCCAGCAGCGCGACCGCCGGACAGCTCAATCAGCCCCAGCATTTT
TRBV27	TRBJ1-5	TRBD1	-	CASSLGTGTRNQPQHF	TGTGCCAGCAGTTTAGGGACAGGGACGCGCAATCAGCCCCAGCATTTT
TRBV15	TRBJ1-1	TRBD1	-	CATSTQGAGTEAFF	TGTGCCACCAGCACCCAGGGGGCTGGGACTGAAGCTTTCTTT
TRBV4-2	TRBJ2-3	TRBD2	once	CASSQGGRGGFVDTQYF	TGTGCCAGCAGCCAAGGCGGGCGGGGGGGCTTCGTAGATACGCAGTATTTT
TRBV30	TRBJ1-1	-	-	CDARRGGNTEAFF	TGTGACGCCCGTAGGGGGGGGAACACTGAAGCTTTCTTT
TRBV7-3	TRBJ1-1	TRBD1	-	CASRVTGDAEAFF	TGTGCCAGCAGGGTGACAGGGGACGCTGAAGCTTTCTTT
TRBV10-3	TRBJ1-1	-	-	CAIEASPGVEAFF	TGTGCCATCGAAGCGTCCCCAGGGGTTGAAGCTTTCTTT
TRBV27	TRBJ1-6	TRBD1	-	CASSSRDRSLYNSPLHF	TGTGCCAGCAGTTCGAGGGACAGAAGCCTCTATAATTCACCCCTCCACTTT
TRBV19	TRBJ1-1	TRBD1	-	CASRSGQGNTEAFF	TGTGCCAGTAGATCCGGACAGGGAAACACTGAAGCTTTCTTT
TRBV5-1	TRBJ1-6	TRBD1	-	CASSSGTGPNSPLHF	TGCGCCAGCAGCTCGGGGACAGGGCCCAATTCACCCCTCCACTTT